These 29 T cell receptor beta chains share one sample of origin, sequenced in a study of blood T cell repertoires in COVID-19. TCRdb's table, derived via immunoSEQ multiplex PCR, lists solely in-frame clones and lacks some. The repertoire has 70,000 or so clones, roughly four fifths of them found once; the top ten carry roughly a tenth. Sequencing used peripheral blood. The receptors come from a woman aged 80 or over with acute or convalescent COVID-19.

This chain uses TRBV4-2 with TRBJ2-5; possibly TRBD1 for D (5 bases). The V gene's germline CDR1 is LGHNA and CDR2 YNFKEQ. The CDR3 spans 15 residues. V lost 0 bases, J lost 5 bases, and 13 bases lay in between. CDR3 residues: CASSQDFRVGETQYF. The CDR3 DNA sequence: TGTGCCAGCAGCCAAGATTTCAGGGTTGGGGAGACCCAGTACTTC.

This chain uses TRBV30 with TRBJ1-4; 7 bases are a match to TRBD1. Per the germline V gene, CDR1 is GTSNPN and CDR2 is SVGIG (reference sequence). This CDR3 region has 14 residues. V shed 3 bases, J shed 4 bases, and the junction held 5 bases outside the gene matches. CDR3: CAWSRQGGNEKLFF. CDR3 bases: TGTGCCTGGAGCCGACAGGGTGGTAATGAAAAACTGTTTTTT. Together with reference TRBV30 and TRBJ1-4, the CDR3 gives the full variable domain: SQTIHQWPATLVQPVGSPLSLECTVEGTSNPNLYWYRQAAGRGLQLLFYSVGIGQISSEVPQNLSASRPQDRQFILSSKKLLLSDSGFYLCAWSRQGGNEKLFFGSGTQLSVL.

The chain couples TRBV4-2 to TRBJ1-1; 7 positions match TRBD1. Germline values: CDR1 LGHNA, CDR2 YNFKEQ. The J segment lost 3 bases and the V segment lost 0 bases, leaving 4 bases of the junction unmatched. This CDR3 is 15 amino acids long. In DNA, the CDR3 is TGTGCCAGCAGCCAAGATGACAGGGCGGACACTGAAGCTTTCTTT. Translating gives CASSQDDRADTEAFF.

This clone was seen a few times. The J gene is TRBJ1-6, the V gene TRBV27; D is undetermined. The CDR3 loop spans 13 amino acids. Germline lookup yields CDR1 MNHEY and CDR2 SMNVEV (reference sequence). The V end lost 6 bases, the J end lost 14 bases, and 17 bases lay between the germline ends. The CDR3 is CASRTVSRFTLHF. In nucleotides, the CDR3 is TGTGCCAGCAGGACCGTTAGCCGATTCACCCTCCACTTT.

The chain combines TRBV5-1 with TRBJ2-1, with TRBD2 identical over 9 bases. Per the germline V gene, CDR1 is SGHRS and CDR2 is YFSETQ. Trimming cost V 2 bases and J 10 bases; bases outside gene matches: 10. The length of the CDR3 is 15 residues. CDR3 loop: CASSLAGGRNTEQFF. The CDR3 bases are TGCGCCAGCAGCTTAGCGGGGGGCCGGAACACGGAGCAGTTCTTC. Looking up the rest from reference TRBV5-1 and TRBJ2-1 gives the full variable domain: KAGVTQTPRYLIKTRGQQVTLSCSPISGHRSVSWYQQTPGQGLQFLFEYFSETQRNKGNFPGRFSGRQFSNSRSEMNVSTLELGDSALYLCASSLAGGRNTEQFFGPGTRLTVL.

This chain joins TRBV11-2 and TRBJ1-4, with TRBD1 matching over 9 bases. Losses at the gene ends were 4 bases for V and 5 bases for J; bases not matched to a gene: 5. The CDR3 extends over 15 amino acids. CDR1 and CDR2 from the germline V gene are SGHAT and FQNNGV. The CDR3 sequence is CASSSPTGGNEKLFF. In DNA, the CDR3 is TGTGCCAGCAGCTCCCCGACAGGGGGAAATGAAAAACTGTTTTTT.

The chain is built from TRBV25-1 and TRBJ2-1, with 8 nucleotides matching TRBD2. The CDR3 is 15 residues long. Losses at the gene ends were 6 bases for V and 4 bases for J; bases not matched to a gene: 8. From germline, CDR1 is MGHDK and CDR2 SYGVNS. CDR3 sequence: CASSRGGSLYNEQFF. The CDR3 DNA follows: TGTGCCAGCAGCCGCGGGGGGTCACTATACAATGAGCAGTTCTTC.

J is TRBJ2-1 and V is TRBV7-2, with 7 nucleotides matching TRBD2. Per the germline V gene, CDR1 is SGHTA and CDR2 is FQGNSA. This CDR3 spans 15 amino acids. The V and J ends lost 3 bases and 3 bases, in that order; junction bases with no gene match: 5. The CDR3 sequence: CASSLSAGDYNEQFF. The CDR3 DNA reads TGTGCCAGCAGCTTGAGCGCGGGAGACTACAATGAGCAGTTCTTC.

The chain recombines TRBV3-1 (or the pseudogene TRBV3-2) with TRBJ1-3; 7 positions agree with TRBD1. V trimming: 6 bases; J trimming: 0 bases; junction bases outside the gene matches: 5. In germline, CDR1 is LGHDT, CDR2 YNNKEL (reference sequence). CDR3 length equals 15 residues. DNA of the CDR3: TGTGCCAGCAGGCCGGGACAGAACTCTGGAAACACCATATATTTT. Amino acids: CASRPGQNSGNTIYF.

V is TRBV6-1 and J is TRBJ1-5; TRBD1 matches 8 bases. The CDR3 totals 15 residues. V lost 1 base, J lost 4 bases, and 3 bases stayed unmatched. Germline assignment: CDR1 MNHNS and CDR2 SASEGT. For the CDR3, the DNA is TGTGCCAGCAGTGAAGTTAACAGGGGGAATCAGCCCCAGCATTTT. It encodes CASSEVNRGNQPQHF.

The chain recombines TRBV7-6 with TRBJ2-7, with 9 bases fitting TRBD2. This CDR3 has 17 residues. V was pared by 5 bases and J by 2 bases, with 13 bases of the junction left unmatched. Germline V gene lookup returns CDR1 SGHVS and CDR2 FNYEAQ. The CDR3 sequence: CASSRTSFSGGTYEQYF. Written as DNA, the CDR3 is TGTGCCAGCAGCCGGACCTCTTTTAGCGGGGGAACCTACGAGCAGTACTTC. Full variable domain (rest looked up from reference TRBV7-6 and TRBJ2-7): GAGVSQSPRYKVTKRGQDVALRCDPISGHVSLYWYRQALGQGPEFLTYFNYEAQQDKSGLPNDRFSAERPEGSISTLTIQRTEQRDSAMYRCASSRTSFSGGTYEQYFGPGTRLTVT.

J is TRBJ2-1 and V is TRBV20-1; D may be TRBD2 (5 bases). CDR1 and CDR2 (germline): DFQATT, SNEGSKA (reference sequence). V was clipped by 5 bases and J by 11 bases, with 13 bases between them. The CDR3 has 11 residues. The CDR3 coding sequence is TGCAGTGCTCCCTTACCCGGGAAGCAGTTCTTC. Translated: CSAPLPGKQFF.

The rearrangement links TRBV19 to TRBJ1-6; 10 bases agree with TRBD1. The CDR3 is 14 residues long. After removal of 5 bases from V and 8 bases from J, the junction contained 3 bases not matched to a gene. Germline V lookup: CDR1 LNHDA, CDR2 SQIVND (reference sequence). The CDR3 DNA follows: TGTGCCAGTAGTTGGACAGGGGGAGATTCACCCCTCCACTTT. It translates to CASSWTGGDSPLHF. The full variable domain, completed using reference TRBV19 and TRBJ1-6, is DGGITQSPKYLFRKEGQNVTLSCEQNLNHDAMYWYRQDPGQGLRLIYYSQIVNDFQKGDIAEGYSVSREKKESFPLTVTSAQKNPTAFYLCASSWTGGDSPLHFGNGTRLTVT.

The rearrangement links TRBV27 to TRBJ1-1, with TRBD1 as a possible D gene (6 bases). CDR1 is MNHEY, CDR2 SMNVEV, per germline (reference sequence). The CDR3 loop spans 16 amino acids. Trimming left V 5 bases short and J 4 bases short, with 20 bases between. CDR3 DNA sequence: TGTGCCAGCAGTGGGAATCGGGGGGGCCGAGGCACTGAAGCTTTCTTT. Translating it yields CASSGNRGGRGTEAFF.

The genes are TRBV7-8 and TRBJ2-7; TRBD1 is a possible D gene (5 bases). Looked up from germline, CDR1 is SGHVS and CDR2 is FQNEAQ. The CDR3 totals 15 residues. V lost 6 bases to trimming and J lost 5 bases, with 20 bases between them. The CDR3 DNA follows: TGTGCCAGCAGTCAAAGCTCAGGGTCAGTTAACGAGCAGTACTTC. Translation: CASSQSSGSVNEQYF.

This rearrangement joins TRBV5-4 to TRBJ2-1, with 8 bases lining up with TRBD2. CDR3 length: 15 residues. The germline gives CDR1 SGHNT, CDR2 YYREEE (reference sequence). The V segment lost 0 bases and the J segment 4 bases; nucleotides outside the gene matches: 3. This CDR3 is CASSLEIAGYNEQFF. CDR3 DNA sequence: TGTGCCAGCAGCTTGGAAATAGCGGGGTACAATGAGCAGTTCTTC.

This clone was seen only a few times. The chain joins TRBV7-8 to TRBJ1-2; D unclear. The CDR3 is made up of 13 amino acids. V shed 5 bases and J shed 7 bases, with 14 bases lying between them. CDR1 SGHVS and CDR2 FQNEAQ come from the germline V gene. The CDR3 here is CASSGRGPAGYTF. The CDR3 region has the DNA TGTGCCAGCAGCGGGCGCGGGCCCGCTGGCTACACCTTC.

The genes are TRBV7-3 and TRBJ1-1; a possible D gene is TRBD1 (6 bases). The CDR3 contains 13 residues. Trimming took 1 base from V and 6 from J, leaving 9 bases between them. CDR1 and CDR2 from the germline V gene are SGHTA and FQGTGA. Here the CDR3 reads CASSLIEGAEAFF. As DNA, the CDR3 is TGTGCCAGCAGCTTAATTGAGGGGGCTGAAGCTTTCTTT.

This clone was detected a few times. The V and J genes are TRBV9 and TRBJ2-7, with D uncertain. Germline V gene data show CDR1 as SGDLS and CDR2 as YYNGEE. The length of the CDR3 is 15 residues. The ends were cut back, 0 bases at V and 0 bases at J, with 10 bases in the middle. The CDR3 nucleotides read TGTGCCAGCAGCGTAGGGCCAGGAAGCTCCTACGAGCAGTACTTC. It translates to CASSVGPGSSYEQYF.

The sample holds one count of this clone. The V and J genes are TRBV30 and TRBJ1-2, with a tentative D call TRBD1 (6 bases). The germline V and J ends were trimmed by 4 bases and 5 bases, with 14 bases remaining between them. Per germline, CDR1 GTSNPN and CDR2 SVGIG (reference sequence). CDR3 length: 13 amino acids. The CDR3, as DNA: TGTGCCTGGACCCTGGACAGAGTTTATGGCTACACCTTC. Residues: CAWTLDRVYGYTF.

This chain links TRBV11-1 with TRBJ2-5; maybe TRBD1 (6 bases). The CDR3 covers 16 residues. V lost 1 base and J 7 bases, leaving 19 bases between the germline ends. CDR1 and CDR2 from the germline V gene are SGHAT and FQDESV (reference sequence). CDR3 amino acids: CASSLGAGPLGGTQYF. The CDR3 bases are TGTGCCAGCAGCTTAGGGGCTGGCCCCTTAGGGGGGACCCAGTACTTC.

This chain joins TRBV5-1 and TRBJ2-1; TRBD1 agrees at 7 bases. Germline trimming cut 0 bases from V and 1 base from J; bases unmatched to any gene: 4. Looked up from germline, CDR1 is SGHRS and CDR2 is YFSETQ. The length of the CDR3 is 16 residues. CDR3 nucleotides: TGCGCCAGCAGCTTGGTGGCGACAGGGTCCTACAATGAGCAGTTCTTC. The encoded protein is CASSLVATGSYNEQFF.

V and J are TRBV5-1 and TRBJ1-6; maybe TRBD1 (5 bases). Germline V gives CDR1 SGHRS, CDR2 YFSETQ. The V and J ends lost 1 base and 7 bases respectively, with 12 bases between them. The CDR3 covers 15 residues. The chain's CDR3 is CASSLKQARNSPLHF. The CDR3 bases are TGCGCCAGCAGCTTGAAACAGGCCCGAAATTCACCCCTCCACTTT.

The chain links TRBV11-2 to TRBJ2-3; TRBD1 matches 9 bases. From germline, CDR1 is SGHAT and CDR2 FQNNGV. The CDR3 sequence is 15 residues long. Trimming removed 5 bases from V and 2 bases from J; junction bases left unmatched: 5. The CDR3 loop reads CASSLTGGYTDTQYF. The CDR3 region has the DNA TGTGCCAGCAGCCTCACAGGGGGCTACACAGATACGCAGTATTTT.

This clone was detected only once. V gene TRBV14 combines with J gene TRBJ1-2; 8 nucleotides align to TRBD1. CDR1 is SGHDN, CDR2 FVKESK, per germline. The CDR3 is made up of 15 amino acids. V trimming: 0 bases; J trimming: 4 bases; junction bases outside the gene matches: 4. The CDR3 region has the DNA TGTGCCAGCAGCCAAGAAAGGACAGGGTCCTATGGCTACACCTTC. Protein sequence: CASSQERTGSYGYTF.

This clone was seen once. The chain has TRBV11-2 and TRBJ2-5; TRBD2 agrees at 8 bases. The V and J ends lost 6 bases and 4 bases, in that order; junction bases with no gene match: 4. Germline CDR1 is SGHAT and CDR2 is FQNNGV. The CDR3 contains 13 residues. The CDR3 bases are TGTGCCAGCAGATATACTAGCGGAGAGACCCAGTACTTC. Encoded protein: CASRYTSGETQYF.

This clone was picked up one time. The chain is built from TRBV19 and TRBJ2-1; TRBD2 is a possible D gene (5 bases). CDR1 LNHDA and CDR2 SQIVND come from the germline V gene (reference sequence). This CDR3 has 19 amino acids. The V gene lost 6 bases and the J gene lost 5 bases, with 29 bases spanning the gap. CDR3: CASRIDGAGAILGNNEQFF. The CDR3, as DNA: TGTGCCAGTAGGATCGACGGCGCCGGCGCTATTCTCGGGAACAATGAGCAGTTCTTC.

V gene TRBV12-1 combines with J gene TRBJ2-5; the D call of TRBD2 is as the table states it, not checked on the DNA. TRBV12-1 is classified as a pseudogene. The CDR3 extends over 16 amino acids. The CDR3: CASSWRPTSGPETQYF. Here the CDR3 DNA reads TGTGCCAGCAGCTGGCGACCAACTAGCGGTCCGGAGACCCAGTACTTC.

In regard to this clone: The junction and the germline gene differ at one end; a read error may be behind it. The chain carries TRBV2 and TRBJ1-2; D ambiguous. CDR1 is SNHLY, CDR2 FYNNEI, per germline. This CDR3 region has 11 residues. The CDR3 nucleotides read TGTGCCAGCAGTGAAGCGCGGGCAGCAAGCTTC. This encodes CASSEARAASF.